Sequencing of this T cell receptor beta chain was carried out in a study of T cell responses to AZD1222 COVID-19 vaccine. Germline CDR1 reads MNHEY; CDR2 reads SVGAGI. This CDR3 region has 11 residues. The V gene lost 11 bases and the J gene lost 8 bases, with 12 bases spanning the gap. Clones were read by immunoSEQ multiplex PCR, and TCRdb kept only the in-frame ones, dropping some. The data contain approximately 150,000 clones, nearly 95% of them singletons. The receptor's source is an adult in good health. The chain recombines TRBV6-5 with TRBJ1-4, with D unresolved. This specimen consisted of peripheral blood, obtained on day 0 of AZD1222 vaccination. As DNA, the CDR3 is TGTGCCGTCCCGACGGGGGAAAAACTGTTTTTT. This gives the protein CAVPTGEKLFF.